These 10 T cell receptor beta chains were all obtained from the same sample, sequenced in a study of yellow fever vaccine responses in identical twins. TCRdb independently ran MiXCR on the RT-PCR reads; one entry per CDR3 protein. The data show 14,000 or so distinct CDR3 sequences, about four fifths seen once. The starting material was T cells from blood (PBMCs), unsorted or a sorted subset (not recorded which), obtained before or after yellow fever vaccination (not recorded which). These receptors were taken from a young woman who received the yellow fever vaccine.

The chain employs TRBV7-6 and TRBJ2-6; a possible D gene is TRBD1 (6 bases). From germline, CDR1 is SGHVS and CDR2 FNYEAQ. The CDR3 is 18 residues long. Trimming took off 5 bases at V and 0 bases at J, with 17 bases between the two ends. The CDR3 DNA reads TGTGCCAGCAGCGCAGGACAGAAGAAAATCTCTGGGGCCAACGTCCTGACTTTC. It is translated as CASSAGQKKISGANVLTF.

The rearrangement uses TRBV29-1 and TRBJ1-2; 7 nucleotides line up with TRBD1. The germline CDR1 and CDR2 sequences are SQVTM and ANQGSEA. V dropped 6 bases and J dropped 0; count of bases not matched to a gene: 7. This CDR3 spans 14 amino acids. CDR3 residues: CSVQSGTANYGYTF. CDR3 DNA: TGCAGCGTCCAGTCCGGGACAGCTAACTATGGCTACACCTTC.

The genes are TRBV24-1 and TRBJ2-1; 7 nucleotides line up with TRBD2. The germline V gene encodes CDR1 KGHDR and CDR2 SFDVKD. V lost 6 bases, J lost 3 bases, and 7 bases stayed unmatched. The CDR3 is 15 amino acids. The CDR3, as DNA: TGTGCCACCAGTACTAGCGTTGATGTCTACAATGAGCAGTTCTTC. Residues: CATSTSVDVYNEQFF.

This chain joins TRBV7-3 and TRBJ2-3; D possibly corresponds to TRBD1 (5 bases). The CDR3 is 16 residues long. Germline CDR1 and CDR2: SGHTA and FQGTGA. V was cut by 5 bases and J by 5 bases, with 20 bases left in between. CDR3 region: CASSPGTDTSLDTQYF. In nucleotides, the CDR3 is TGTGCCAGCAGCCCAGGAACGGACACGTCACTAGATACGCAGTATTTT.

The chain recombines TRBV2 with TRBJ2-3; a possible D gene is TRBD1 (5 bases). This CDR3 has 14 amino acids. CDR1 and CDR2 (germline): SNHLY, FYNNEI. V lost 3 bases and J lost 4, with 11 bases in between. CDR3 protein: CASSDGAVADTQYF. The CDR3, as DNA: TGTGCCAGCAGTGATGGGGCTGTCGCAGATACGCAGTATTTT.

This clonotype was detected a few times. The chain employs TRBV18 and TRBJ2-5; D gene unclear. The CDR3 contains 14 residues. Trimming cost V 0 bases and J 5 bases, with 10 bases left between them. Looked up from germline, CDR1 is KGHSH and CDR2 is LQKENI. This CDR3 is CASSPPGLGETQYF. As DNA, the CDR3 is TGTGCCAGCTCACCACCTGGCCTCGGGGAGACCCAGTACTTC.

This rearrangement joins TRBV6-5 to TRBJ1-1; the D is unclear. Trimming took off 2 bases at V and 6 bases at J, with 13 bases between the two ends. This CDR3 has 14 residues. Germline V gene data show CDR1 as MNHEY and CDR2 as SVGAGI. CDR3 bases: TGTGCCAGCAGTTACGAGGGTCTCGTAGCTGAAGCTTTCTTT. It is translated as CASSYEGLVAEAFF.

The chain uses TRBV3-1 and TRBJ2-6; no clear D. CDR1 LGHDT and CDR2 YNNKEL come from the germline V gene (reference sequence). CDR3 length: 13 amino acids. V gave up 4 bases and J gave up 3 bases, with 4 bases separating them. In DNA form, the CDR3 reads TGTGCCAGCAGCCTCATTGGGGCCAACGTCCTGACTTTC. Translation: CASSLIGANVLTF. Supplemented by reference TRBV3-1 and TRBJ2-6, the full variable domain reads DTAVSQTPKYLVTQMGNDKSIKCEQNLGHDTMYWYKQDSKKFLKIMFSYNNKELIINETVPNRFSPKSPDKAHLNLHINSLELGDSAVYFCASSLIGANVLTFGAGSRLTVL.

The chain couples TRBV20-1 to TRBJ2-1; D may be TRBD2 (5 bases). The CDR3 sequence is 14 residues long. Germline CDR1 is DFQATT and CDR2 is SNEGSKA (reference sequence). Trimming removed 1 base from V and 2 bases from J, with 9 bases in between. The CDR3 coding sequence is TGCAGTGCTAGAGGGGTCGGGACCTACAATGAGCAGTTCTTC. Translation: CSARGVGTYNEQFF.

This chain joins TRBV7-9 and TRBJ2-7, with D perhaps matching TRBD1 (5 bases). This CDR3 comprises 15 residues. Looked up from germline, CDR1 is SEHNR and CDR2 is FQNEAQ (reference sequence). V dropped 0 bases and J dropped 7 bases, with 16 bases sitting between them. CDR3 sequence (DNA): TGTGCCAGCAGCTTAGCCCCGGTAATAGCAGGGGAGCAGTACTTC. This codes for CASSLAPVIAGEQYF. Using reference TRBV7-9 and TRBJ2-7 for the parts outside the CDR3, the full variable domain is DTGVSQNPRHKITKRGQNVTFRCDPISEHNRLYWYRQTLGQGPEFLTYFQNEAQLEKSRLLSDRFSAERPKGSFSTLEIQRTEQGDSAMYLCASSLAPVIAGEQYFGPGTRLTVT.